Here is one TCR beta chain with its context. This clonotype was seen a handful of times. Its antigen is currently not known. Nothing much larger sits one base from this clone, and base qualities are not available. In the paper's terms, the time point label means: newly diagnosed GD, antithyroid drugs for less than 3 months. For both TCR sequencing and RNA sequencing, RNA was extracted from PBMCs in TRIzol. Graves' disease was diagnosed according to American Thyroid Association guidelines. Patients for the study were recruited at an endocrinology department in Xi'an, China. From each patient, around 8.3 milliliters of peripheral blood was collected into an EDTA anticoagulant tube. Ficoll Paque Plus density gradient separation was used to isolate PBMCs, and no further T cell sorting was performed. An Agilent 2100 Bioanalyzer and agarose gel were used to check RNA quality, while a NanoDrop 2000 measured RNA concentration.

The receptor library was made with multiplex PCR. Data came from an Illumina HiSeq 4000. To build TCR beta libraries, CDR3 regions were amplified by Arm-PCR using iRepertoire HTBI primers. Before sequencing, the PCR products underwent gel purification. As for the authors' bioinformatics: Gene usage analysis of CDR3 amino acid clonotypes relied on the 55 to 80 TRBV and more than twelve TRBJ segments identified across samples. COPE and FqMerger were used to merge the filtered high-quality paired reads into contigs. BLAST was used to align contigs to IMGT TRBV, TRBD and TRBJ reference genes, with CDR3 defined following IMGT. Any clonotype with a frequency above 0.1% was counted as a highly expanded clone. Repertoire diversity was measured by Shannon entropy, and V-J evenness by the Gini coefficient. A clonotype was considered public if more than one individual shared it. TCRdb applied fastp at Q25 and MiXCR to the public reads, then kept only in-frame beta chains. Entries are consolidated by CDR3 protein sequence, retaining the most common genes and DNA. Here the V and J calls rest on TCRdb's processing, not on the authors' analysis. This sample gives about 420,000 distinct CDR3 sequences in total; 15% to 20% of them show up just once. In total, the top ten clones hold roughly 23% of the sample.

The data stem from a study of regulatory T cells in long-lasting Graves disease listed by TCRdb under 2021. Notes on the research overall: Antithyroid drugs had been taken for less than 3 months by newly diagnosed Graves' disease patients. Patients with persistent Graves' disease were compared with patients with newly diagnosed Graves' disease using TCR sequencing and RNA sequencing of peripheral blood. The study was registered as a clinical trial and conducted in China. A total of approximately 35 samples underwent TCR sequencing: some 13 from persistent and 20 from newly diagnosed Graves' disease patients. Overall results and qualifications from the work: Only the TCR beta chain was sequenced and analyzed. As a limitation, the authors acknowledged that the small sample size may reduce accuracy. Patients with persistent disease shared more public clonotypes (over 2,500) than newly diagnosed patients did (more than 900). The study examined only peripheral blood because the primary lesion, thyroid tissue, could not be accessed. Compared with newly diagnosed patients, persistent Graves' disease patients had lower TCR Shannon entropy and fewer highly expanded clones, which suggests clonal expansion.

These data were also reused for a study on T cells in Graves' hyperthyroidism and ophthalmopathy. The second study's authors report: Stable Graves' hyperthyroidism was defined as the absence of progression to ophthalmopathy over 18 months of follow-up. The hyperthyroidism patients were between 18 and 65 years old and newly diagnosed, with a disease duration of less than 2 months. The study excluded patients with uncontrolled infections, other autoimmune diseases, pregnancy or lactation. Clinical symptoms, serum thyroxine and TRAb, thyroid ultrasound, and orbital computed tomography formed the basis for the diagnoses. For the first round of RT-PCR on the TCR CDR3, the HTBI primer set was used together with the Qiagen OneStep RT-PCR kit. Most expanded thyroid clonotypes (frequency above 0.001) were also found in blood, which suggests that blood repertoires may mirror thyroid immune responses. In cross-validation, a model built on a 13 V-J signature told ophthalmopathy apart from stable hyperthyroidism with approximately 91% sensitivity and 81% to 82% specificity, and in testing the same model reached 80%/75%. In validation, the model predicted progression to ophthalmopathy a median of around six months before onset, with approximately 70% sensitivity and about 72% specificity. A discovery cohort of about 100 patients, roughly 43 with Graves' ophthalmopathy and fewer than 65 with stable Graves' hyperthyroidism, was used to find distinguishing TCR V-J signatures. Whether ophthalmopathy could be predicted prospectively was tested in an independent validation cohort made up of under 20 hyperthyroidism patients plus 17 patients who later progressed to ophthalmopathy. The approximately 90 discovery patients were divided at random into training and test sets in a 7:3 ratio. In several Graves' hyperthyroidism patients, the study also compared T-cell repertoires from thyroid tissue with T-cell repertoires from blood. After blood sampling, hyperthyroidism patients were treated with methimazole at a starting dose of 30 mg daily, and ophthalmopathy patients were treated with high-dose intravenous methylprednisolone. Libraries were constructed in a second round of multiplex PCR, after which size selection and purification were carried out. Sequencing of the libraries was done on an Illumina HiSeq2000 using paired-end 100 bp reads. SOAPnuke was used to process the raw data, with reads discarded if the reads contained adapters or uncalled bases, had a mean Phred below 15, or lacked an exact constant-primer or identifier match. COPE v1.2.5 was used to merge the high-quality paired reads, and each unique nucleotide sequence was defined as a clonotype. MiTCR v1.1 was used to align the clonotypes against IMGT TRBV, TRBD and TRBJ reference segments. Only V-J combinations with frequency above 0.0001, covering 99% to 99.2% of repertoires, were analysed. The TCS score was defined as F50 (clonal expansion) divided by E x V (chaos), with BLOSUM62-based TCRdist calculated between CDR3 peptides within each V-J. Welch's t-statistics and random forest reduced 500 to 650 V-J features to 13, which were used in a naive Bayes classifier (R e1071). Sample size was not statistically predetermined, and investigators were not blinded to group allocation. The paper describes TCR Vbeta CDR3 sequencing of about 140 peripheral blood samples, made up of about 40 ophthalmopathy patients, around 78 hyperthyroidism patients and roughly 17 progressor patients.

The sequencing here drew on peripheral blood mononuclear cells (PBMCs), taken at new diagnosis, from a patient treated with antithyroid drugs. The TCR sequence derives from a woman younger than 35 with Graves disease. Donor details come from another sample of the same person, matched by shared clones.

The DNA is TGCGCCAGCAGCCAAGTCGTTCTAGGGGACACTGAAGCTTTCTTT. Its product reads: CASSQVVLGDTEAFF. The chain joins TRBV4-1 to TRBJ1-1; the best D guess is TRBD1, with 5 bases matching. The junction shows trimming of 1 base on V and 3 bases on J, plus 12 bases between the germline ends. Per the germline V gene, MGHRA is the CDR1 and YSYEKL is the CDR2. The CDR3 numbers 15 residues from cysteine through phenylalanine. Only the CDR3 region is kept as DNA, spanning 45 bases read in frame from base 1.